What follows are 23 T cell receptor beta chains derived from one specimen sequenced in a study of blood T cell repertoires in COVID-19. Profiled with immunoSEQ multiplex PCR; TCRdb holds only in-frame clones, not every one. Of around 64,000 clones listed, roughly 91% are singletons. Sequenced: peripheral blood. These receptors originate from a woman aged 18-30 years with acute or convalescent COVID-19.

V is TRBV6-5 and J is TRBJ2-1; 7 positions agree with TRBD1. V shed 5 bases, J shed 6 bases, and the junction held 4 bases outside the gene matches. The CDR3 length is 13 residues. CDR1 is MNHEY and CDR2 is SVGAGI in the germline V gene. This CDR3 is CASSRDRVNEQFF. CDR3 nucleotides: TGTGCCAGCAGTAGAGACAGGGTCAATGAGCAGTTCTTC.

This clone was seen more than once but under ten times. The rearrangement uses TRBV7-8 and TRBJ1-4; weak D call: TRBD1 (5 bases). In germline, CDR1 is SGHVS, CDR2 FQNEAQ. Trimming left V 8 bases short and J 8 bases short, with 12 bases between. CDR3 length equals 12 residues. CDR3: CASRGIREKLFF. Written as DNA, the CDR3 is TGTGCCAGCCGGGGGATTAGGGAAAAACTGTTTTTT.

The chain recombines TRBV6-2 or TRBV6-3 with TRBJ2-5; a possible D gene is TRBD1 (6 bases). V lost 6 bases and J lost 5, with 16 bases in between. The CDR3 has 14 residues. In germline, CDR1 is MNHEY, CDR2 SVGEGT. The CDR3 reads CASSRTGTGETQYF. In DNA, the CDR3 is TGTGCCAGCAGCCGAACAGGGACGGGGGAGACCCAGTACTTC.

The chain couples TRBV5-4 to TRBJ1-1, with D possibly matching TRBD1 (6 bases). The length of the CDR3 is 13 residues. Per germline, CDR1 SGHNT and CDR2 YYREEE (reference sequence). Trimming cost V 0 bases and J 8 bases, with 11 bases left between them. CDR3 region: CASSLDFRGEAFF. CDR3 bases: TGTGCCAGCAGCTTGGATTTCAGGGGAGAAGCTTTCTTT.

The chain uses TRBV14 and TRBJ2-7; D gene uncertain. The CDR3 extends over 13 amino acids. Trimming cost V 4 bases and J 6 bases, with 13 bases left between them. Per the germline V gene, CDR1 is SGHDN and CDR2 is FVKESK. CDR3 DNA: TGTGCCAGCAGCCTCTTGCGGAATCCCGAGCAGTACTTC. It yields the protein CASSLLRNPEQYF. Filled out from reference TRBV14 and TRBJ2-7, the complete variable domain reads EAGVTQFPSHSVIEKGQTVTLRCDPISGHDNLYWYRRVMGKEIKFLLHFVKESKQDESGMPNNRFLAERTGGTYSTLKVQPAELEDSGVYFCASSLLRNPEQYFGPGTRLTVT.

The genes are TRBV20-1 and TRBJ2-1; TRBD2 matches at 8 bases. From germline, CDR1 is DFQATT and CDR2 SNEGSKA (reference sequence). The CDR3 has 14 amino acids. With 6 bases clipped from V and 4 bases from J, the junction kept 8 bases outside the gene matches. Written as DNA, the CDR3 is TGCAGTGCCAGTTCCGGGAGGGATTACAATGAGCAGTTCTTC. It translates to CSASSGRDYNEQFF.

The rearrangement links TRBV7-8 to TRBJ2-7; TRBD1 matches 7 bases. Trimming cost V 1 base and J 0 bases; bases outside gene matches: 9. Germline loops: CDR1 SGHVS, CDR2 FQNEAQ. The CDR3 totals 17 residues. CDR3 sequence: CASSLELVQGPSYEQYF. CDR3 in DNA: TGTGCCAGCAGCTTAGAATTGGTACAGGGGCCCTCCTACGAGCAGTACTTC.

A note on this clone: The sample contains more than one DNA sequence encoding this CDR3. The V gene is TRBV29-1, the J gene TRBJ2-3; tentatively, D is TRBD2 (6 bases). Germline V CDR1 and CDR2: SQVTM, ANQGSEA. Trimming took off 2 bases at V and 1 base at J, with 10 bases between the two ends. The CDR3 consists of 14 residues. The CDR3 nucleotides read TGCAGCGTTGAACGGGGGACTGGCACAGATACGCAGTATTTT. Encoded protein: CSVERGTGTDTQYF.

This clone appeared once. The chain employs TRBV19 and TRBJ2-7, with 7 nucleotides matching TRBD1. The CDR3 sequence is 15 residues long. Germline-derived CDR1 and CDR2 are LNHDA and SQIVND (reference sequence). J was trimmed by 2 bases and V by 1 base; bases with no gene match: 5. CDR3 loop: CASSIGSGTAYEQYF. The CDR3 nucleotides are TGTGCCAGTAGTATAGGGTCCGGGACAGCCTACGAGCAGTACTTC.

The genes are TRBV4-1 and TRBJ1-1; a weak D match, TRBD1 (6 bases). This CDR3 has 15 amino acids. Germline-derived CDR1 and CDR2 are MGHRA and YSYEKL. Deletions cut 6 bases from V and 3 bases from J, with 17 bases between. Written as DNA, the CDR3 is TGCGCCAGCAGAGTGGGCAACAGGGTCGACACTGAAGCTTTCTTT. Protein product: CASRVGNRVDTEAFF.

CDR3 amino acids: CASSSRQEVGSPLHF. CDR3 nucleotide sequence: TGTGCCAGCAGCTCCCGACAGGAGGTCGGGTCACCCCTCCACTTT. The chain uses TRBV11-2 and TRBJ1-6; the D gene is possibly TRBD1 (6 bases). The CDR3 extends over 15 amino acids. V lost 4 bases and J lost 10, with 17 bases in between. From germline, CDR1 is SGHAT and CDR2 FQNNGV. The variable domain in full, completed from reference TRBV11-2 and TRBJ1-6, reads EAGVAQSPRYKIIEKRQSVAFWCNPISGHATLYWYQQILGQGPKLLIQFQNNGVVDDSQLPKDRFSAERLKGVDSTLKIQPAKLEDSAVYLCASSSRQEVGSPLHFGNGTRLTVT.

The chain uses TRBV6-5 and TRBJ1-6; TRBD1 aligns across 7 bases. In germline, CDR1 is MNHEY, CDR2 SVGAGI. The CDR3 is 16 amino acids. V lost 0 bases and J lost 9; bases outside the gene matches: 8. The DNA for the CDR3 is TGTGCCAGCAGTTACTCAATCCAGGGGGTGAGTTCACCCCTCCACTTT. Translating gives CASSYSIQGVSSPLHF.

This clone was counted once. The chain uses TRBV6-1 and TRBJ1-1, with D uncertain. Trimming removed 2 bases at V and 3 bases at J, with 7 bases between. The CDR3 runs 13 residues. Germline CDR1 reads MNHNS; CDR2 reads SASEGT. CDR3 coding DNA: TGTGCCAGCAGTGAACAGGTCCACACTGAAGCTTTCTTT. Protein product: CASSEQVHTEAFF.

CDR3 coding DNA: TGTGCCTGGAGTGTTTTGCGGGAGGGCTCAGATACGCAGTATTTT. Its translation: CAWSVLREGSDTQYF. J is TRBJ2-3 and V is TRBV30, with 9 nucleotides matching TRBD2. The V gene end was trimmed by 0 bases and the J gene end by 4 bases; junction bases not matched to a gene: 5. Per germline, CDR1 GTSNPN and CDR2 SVGIG (reference sequence). The CDR3 totals 15 residues.

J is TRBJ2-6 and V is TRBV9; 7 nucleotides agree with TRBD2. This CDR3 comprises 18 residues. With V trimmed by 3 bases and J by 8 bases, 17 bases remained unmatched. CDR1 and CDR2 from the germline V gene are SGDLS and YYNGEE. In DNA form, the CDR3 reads TGTGCCAGCAGCGCCCCAACCCACCGGGGGGAGATGTCCAACGTCCTGACTTTC. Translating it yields CASSAPTHRGEMSNVLTF.

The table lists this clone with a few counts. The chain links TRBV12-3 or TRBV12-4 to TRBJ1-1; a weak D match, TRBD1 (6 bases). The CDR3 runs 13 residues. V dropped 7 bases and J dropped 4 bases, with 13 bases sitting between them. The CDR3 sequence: CASTLTGFTEAFF. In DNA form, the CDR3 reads TGTGCCAGCACCCTAACAGGGTTCACTGAAGCTTTCTTT.

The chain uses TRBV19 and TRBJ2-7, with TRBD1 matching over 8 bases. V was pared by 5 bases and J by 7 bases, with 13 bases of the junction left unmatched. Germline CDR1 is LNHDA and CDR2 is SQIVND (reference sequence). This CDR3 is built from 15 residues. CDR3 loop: CASSRQGASLGEQYF. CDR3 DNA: TGTGCCAGTAGTCGGCAGGGGGCCTCACTCGGGGAGCAGTACTTC.

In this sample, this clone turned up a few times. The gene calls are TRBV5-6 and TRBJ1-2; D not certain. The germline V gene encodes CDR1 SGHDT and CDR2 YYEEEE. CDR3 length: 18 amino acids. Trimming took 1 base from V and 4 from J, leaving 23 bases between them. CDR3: CASSLLWAGASNTYGYTF. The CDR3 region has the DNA TGTGCCAGCAGCTTGCTTTGGGCGGGCGCTTCCAACACCTATGGCTACACCTTC.

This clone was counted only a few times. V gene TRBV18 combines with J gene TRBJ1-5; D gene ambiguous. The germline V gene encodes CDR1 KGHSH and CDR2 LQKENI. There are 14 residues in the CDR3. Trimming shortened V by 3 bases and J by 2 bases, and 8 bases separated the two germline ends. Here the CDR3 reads CASSPSSGNQPQHF. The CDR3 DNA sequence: TGTGCCAGCTCACCCTCTTCGGGCAATCAGCCCCAGCATTTT.

CDR3 amino acids: CASRTGQPNSPLHF. The CDR3 DNA reads as TGTGCCAGCAGAACGGGACAACCTAATTCACCCCTCCACTTT. This chain connects TRBV11-2 to TRBJ1-6; D possibly corresponds to TRBD1 (6 bases). V was pared by 6 bases and J by 6 bases, with 12 bases between. CDR3 length: 14 residues. Germline lookup yields CDR1 SGHAT and CDR2 FQNNGV.

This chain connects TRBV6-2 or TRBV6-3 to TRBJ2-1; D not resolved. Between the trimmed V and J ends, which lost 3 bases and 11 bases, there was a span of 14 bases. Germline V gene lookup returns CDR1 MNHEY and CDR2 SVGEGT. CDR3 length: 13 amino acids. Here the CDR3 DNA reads TGTGCCAGCAGTTATTATGGGCGTAGTCAGCAGTTCTTC. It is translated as CASSYYGRSQQFF.

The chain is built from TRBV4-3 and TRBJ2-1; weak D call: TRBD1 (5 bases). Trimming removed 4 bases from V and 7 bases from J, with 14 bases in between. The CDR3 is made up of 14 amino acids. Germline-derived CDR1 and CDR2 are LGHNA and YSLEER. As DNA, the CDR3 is TGCGCCAGCAGCCCGCAGGGTTTTGGGAATGAGCAGTTCTTC. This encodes CASSPQGFGNEQFF.

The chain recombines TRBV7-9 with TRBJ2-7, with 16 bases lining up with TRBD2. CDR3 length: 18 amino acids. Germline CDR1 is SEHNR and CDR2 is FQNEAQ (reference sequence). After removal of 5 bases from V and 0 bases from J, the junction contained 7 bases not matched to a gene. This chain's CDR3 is CASSPGTSGGGSSYEQYF. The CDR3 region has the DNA TGTGCCAGCAGCCCTGGGACTAGCGGGGGGGGAAGCTCCTACGAGCAGTACTTC.